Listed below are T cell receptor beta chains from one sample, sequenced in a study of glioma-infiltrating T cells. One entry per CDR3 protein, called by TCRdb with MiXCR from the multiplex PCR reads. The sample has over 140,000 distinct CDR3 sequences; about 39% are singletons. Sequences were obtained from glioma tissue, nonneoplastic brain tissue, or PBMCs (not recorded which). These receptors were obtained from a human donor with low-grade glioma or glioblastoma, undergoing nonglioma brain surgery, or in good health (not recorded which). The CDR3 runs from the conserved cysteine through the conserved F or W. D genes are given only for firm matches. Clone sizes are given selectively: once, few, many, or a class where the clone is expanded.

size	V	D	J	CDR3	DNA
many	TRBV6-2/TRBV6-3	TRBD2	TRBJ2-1	CASSWASGRTYNEQFF	TGTGCCAGCAGTTGGGCTAGCGGGAGGACCTACAATGAGCAGTTCTTC
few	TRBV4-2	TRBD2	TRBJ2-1	CASSQRTSGVVEQFF	TGTGCCAGCAGCCAAAGGACTAGCGGCGTCGTTGAGCAGTTCTTC
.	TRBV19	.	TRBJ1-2	CASSIGQGANYGYTF	TGTGCCAGTAGTATAGGCCAGGGAGCTAACTATGGCTACACCTTC
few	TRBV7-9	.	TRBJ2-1	CASSLSSFYNEQFF	TGTGCCAGCAGCTTAAGCTCGTTCTACAATGAGCAGTTCTTC
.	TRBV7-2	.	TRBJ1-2	CASSESGRSYGYTF	TGTGCCAGCAGCGAATCGGGACGTAGCTATGGCTACACCTTC
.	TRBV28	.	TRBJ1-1	CASSFLRTEAFF	TGTGCCAGCAGTTTCTTAAGGACTGAAGCTTTCTTT
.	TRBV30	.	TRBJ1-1	CAWSVGGTEAFF	TGTGCCTGGAGTGTCGGGGGCACTGAAGCTTTCTTT
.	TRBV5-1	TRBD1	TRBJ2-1	CASSTGAYNEQFF	TGCGCCAGCAGTACAGGGGCCTACAATGAGCAGTTCTTC
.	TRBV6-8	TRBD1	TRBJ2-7	CASSYTGGAYEQYF	TGTGCCAGCAGTTACACAGGGGGCGCGTACGAGCAGTACTTC
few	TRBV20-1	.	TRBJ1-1	CSATRTAPNTEAFF	TGCAGTGCTACGCGGACAGCGCCGAACACTGAAGCTTTCTTT
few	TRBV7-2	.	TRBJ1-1	CASSLEVGRAFF	TGTGCCAGCAGCTTAGAGGTGGGGCGAGCTTTCTTT
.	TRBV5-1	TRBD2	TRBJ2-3	CASSQKGYPGLAESSDTQYF	TGCGCCAGCAGCCAGAAGGGGTACCCTGGACTAGCTGAAAGCTCAGATACGCAGTATTTT
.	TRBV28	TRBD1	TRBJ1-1	CASSFDRAYNTEAFF	TGTGCCAGCAGTTTTGACAGGGCGTATAACACTGAAGCTTTCTTT
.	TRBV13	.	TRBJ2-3	CASSVRGGPDTQYF	TGTGCCAGCAGCGTCCGGGGAGGCCCAGATACGCAGTATTTT
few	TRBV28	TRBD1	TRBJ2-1	CASSREGADYNEQFF	TGTGCCAGCAGCCGTGAGGGGGCCGACTACAATGAGCAGTTCTTC
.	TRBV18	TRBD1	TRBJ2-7	CASSPSQGNAYEQYF	TGTGCCAGCTCACCTTCACAGGGGAACGCTTACGAGCAGTACTTC
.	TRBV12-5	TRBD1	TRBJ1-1	CASGFSGGNEAFF	TGTGCTAGTGGTTTTTCAGGGGGGAACGAAGCTTTCTTT
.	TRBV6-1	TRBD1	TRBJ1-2	CASSRDRDRWGYTF	TGCGCCAGCAGTAGAGACAGGGACCGCTGGGGCTACACCTTC
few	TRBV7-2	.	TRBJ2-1	CASRKQQGNNEQFF	TGTGCCAGCAGGAAGCAACAGGGAAACAATGAGCAGTTCTTC
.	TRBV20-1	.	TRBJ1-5	CSATWRGESRQPQHF	TGCAGTGCTACTTGGCGAGGGGAGAGTCGTCAGCCCCAGCATTTT
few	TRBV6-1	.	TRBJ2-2	CAISPGTGELFF	TGTGCCATCAGCCCTGGGACCGGGGAGCTGTTTTTT
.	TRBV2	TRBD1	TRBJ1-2	CASRRDRAFGYTF	TGTGCCAGCAGACGGGACAGGGCCTTTGGCTACACCTTC